The 24 T cell receptor beta chains below all came from one sample that was sequenced in a study of beta chain features in type 1 diabetes. The authors reverse transcribed all of the isolated RNA, so sequencing captured expressed TCRB transcripts. Repertoires were generated with immunoSEQ multiplex PCR, while TCRdb's copy carries only in-frame clones and drops some. The sample has some 200,000 clones, about a tenth seen once. The sequenced sample consisted of central memory CD4+ T cells from blood. These receptors were taken from a man between 18 and 35 years old in good health.

This clone has a handful of counts. V gene TRBV5-4 combines with J gene TRBJ2-3; D remains ambiguous. The CDR3 contains 13 residues. V lost 2 bases to trimming and J lost 2 bases, with 6 bases between them. From germline, CDR1 is SGHNT and CDR2 YYREEE (reference sequence). This CDR3 reads CASSFLDTDTQYF. The CDR3 DNA is TGTGCCAGCAGCTTCCTTGACACAGATACGCAGTATTTT.

This clone was counted at least ten times. This sequence joins TRBV30 and TRBJ2-3; TRBD2 matches at 8 bases. This CDR3 contains 14 residues. The trim removed 2 bases at V and 4 bases at J, leaving 5 bases unmatched. Germline V CDR1 and CDR2: GTSNPN, SVGIG (reference sequence). CDR3: CAWSPAGGADTQYF. CDR3 bases: TGTGCCTGGAGTCCCGCGGGAGGCGCAGATACGCAGTATTTT.

In this sample, this clone turned up a few times. The chain joins TRBV7-9 to TRBJ2-3, with D perhaps TRBD1 or TRBD2 (5 bases each). There are 14 residues in the CDR3. Germline V lookup: CDR1 SEHNR, CDR2 FQNEAQ (reference sequence). The V end was cut by 5 bases, the J end by 4 bases, with 13 bases between. The CDR3 DNA sequence: TGTGCCAGCAGCCGGGGATGGGGGTCAGATACGCAGTATTTT. It is translated as CASSRGWGSDTQYF.

This clone was detected a few times. The chain uses TRBV6-5 and TRBJ2-1, with D perhaps matching TRBD2 (6 bases). Germline values: CDR1 MNHEY, CDR2 SVGAGI. V was clipped by 6 bases and J by 12 bases, with 21 bases between them. The CDR3 extends over 14 amino acids. The CDR3 nucleotides are TGTGCCAGCAGGTCACCGGGAGCGAGTCGGGTGCAGTTCTTC. Protein: CASRSPGASRVQFF.

The chain has TRBV18 and TRBJ2-7, with D unresolved. CDR1 is KGHSH, CDR2 LQKENI, per germline. V dropped 4 bases and J dropped 4 bases, with 8 bases sitting between them. This CDR3 has 12 amino acids. DNA for the CDR3: TGTGCCAGCTCACTGAACCTGTACGAGCAGTACTTC. It codes for CASSLNLYEQYF.

The gene calls are TRBV10-1 and TRBJ2-7; 11 positions agree with TRBD2. Germline CDR1 and CDR2: WNHNN and SYGVQD (reference sequence). The V and J ends lost 5 bases and 0 bases, in that order; junction bases with no gene match: 3. The CDR3 loop spans 15 amino acids. CDR3 sequence (DNA): TGCGCCAGCAGTTGGACTAGCGGGTACTCCTACGAGCAGTACTTC. As protein: CASSWTSGYSYEQYF.

This clone was detected only a few times. The J gene is TRBJ2-1, the V gene TRBV7-9, with 7 nucleotides matching TRBD2. Trimming took 5 bases from V and 0 from J; bases not matched to a gene: 10. The CDR3 sequence is 17 residues long. Germline CDR1 SEHNR, CDR2 FQNEAQ (reference sequence). In nucleotides, the CDR3 is TGTGCCAGCAGCCCCCGGGGAGCGGGATCCTCCTACAATGAGCAGTTCTTC. It codes for CASSPRGAGSSYNEQFF.

CDR3 in DNA: TGTGCCAGTGGAGACAGGGTAGAGACCCAGTACTTC. It yields the protein CASGDRVETQYF. The V call is TRBV19, the J call TRBJ2-5; TRBD1 matches at 7 bases. V lost 8 bases, J lost 4 bases, and 4 bases stayed unmatched. The CDR3 contains 12 residues. The V gene's germline CDR1 is LNHDA and CDR2 SQIVND (reference sequence).

This clone showed up many times. The CDR3 nucleotides are TGTGCCTGGAGTCTTGGAGGTTACAATGAGCAGTTCTTC. Translated: CAWSLGGYNEQFF. This chain connects TRBV30 to TRBJ2-1; weak D call: TRBD2 (5 bases). The CDR3 sequence is 13 residues long. CDR1 and CDR2 (germline): GTSNPN, SVGIG (reference sequence). V was clipped by 2 bases and J by 4 bases, with 9 bases between them.

This clone has just a few counts. The junction and the germline gene differ at one end; a read error may be behind it. The chain uses TRBV11-3 and TRBJ2-1, with 12 nucleotides matching TRBD2. CDR3 length: 15 residues. Germline CDR1 SGHNT, CDR2 YENEEA. The CDR3, as DNA: TGTGCCAGCAGCGTAGAGACTAGCGGGAGCGATGAGCAGTTCTTC. Translation gives CASSVETSGSDEQFF.

There are a few counts of this clone. The chain employs TRBV29-1 and TRBJ2-1, with 8 bases identical to TRBD2. The germline CDR1 and CDR2 sequences are SQVTM and ANQGSEA. Trimming took 6 bases from V and 5 from J; bases not matched to a gene: 9. This CDR3 is built from 14 residues. For the CDR3, the DNA is TGCAGCGTAGTGGGGACTAGAAGTAACAATGAGCAGTTCTTC. Amino acid sequence: CSVVGTRSNNEQFF.

This clone has a handful of counts. The rearrangement uses TRBV14 and TRBJ2-2, with TRBD2 as a possible D gene (6 bases). The ends were cut back, 3 bases at V and 0 bases at J, with 11 bases in the middle. The CDR3 runs to 16 residues. The V gene's germline CDR1 is SGHDN and CDR2 FVKESK. This CDR3 is CASSHVGGTNTGELFF. DNA for the CDR3: TGTGCCAGCAGCCACGTGGGGGGTACGAACACCGGGGAGCTGTTTTTT.

This clone was counted between two and nine times. The V gene is TRBV5-1, the J gene TRBJ2-4, with TRBD2 identical over 13 bases. V lost 5 bases, J lost 5 bases, and 10 bases stayed unmatched. The CDR3 is 17 residues long. The germline CDR1 and CDR2 sequences are SGHRS and YFSETQ. The chain's CDR3 is CASSLQLAGGTQNIQYF. In DNA form, the CDR3 reads TGCGCCAGCAGTTTGCAACTAGCGGGAGGGACCCAAAACATTCAGTACTTC. Full variable domain (missing parts from reference TRBV5-1 and TRBJ2-4): KAGVTQTPRYLIKTRGQQVTLSCSPISGHRSVSWYQQTPGQGLQFLFEYFSETQRNKGNFPGRFSGRQFSNSRSEMNVSTLELGDSALYLCASSLQLAGGTQNIQYFGAGTRLSVL.

The chain links TRBV7-9 to TRBJ2-7; D is possibly TRBD1 or TRBD2 (5 bases each). Between the trimmed V and J ends, which lost 5 bases and 6 bases, there was a span of 23 bases. Germline-derived CDR1 and CDR2 are SEHNR and FQNEAQ (reference sequence). The CDR3 consists of 16 residues. CDR3 protein: CASSADYLGRQPEQYF. The CDR3 DNA reads as TGTGCCAGCAGCGCCGATTATCTGGGACGACAGCCCGAGCAGTACTTC.

Notes on this clone: With a much larger clone just one base away, this may be a read error. This CDR3 is also generated by other DNA sequences in the sample. The J gene is TRBJ2-1, the V gene TRBV7-9; D call uncertain. Germline V gene sequence: CDR1 SEHNR, CDR2 FQNEAQ (reference sequence). V was trimmed by 2 bases and J by 5 bases, leaving 4 bases between them. The CDR3 has 12 residues. CDR3 coding DNA: TGTGCCAGCAGCTTAAGGGACAATGAGCAGTTCTTC. It codes for CASSLRDNEQFF.

This clone has only a few counts. A much larger clone is a single base away; this may be a read error. Other nucleotide sequences in the sample specify the same CDR3. The chain carries TRBV7-9 and TRBJ2-1; D is unresolved. The ends were cut back, 1 base at V and 3 bases at J, with 1 base in the middle. Germline V gene lookup returns CDR1 SEHNR and CDR2 FQNEAQ (reference sequence). The length of the CDR3 is 12 residues. The CDR3, as DNA: TGTGCCAGCAGCTTAGGCTACAATGAGCAGTTCTTC. Its translation is CASSLGYNEQFF. The whole variable domain, filled in from reference TRBV7-9 and TRBJ2-1, reads DTGVSQNPRHKITKRGQNVTFRCDPISEHNRLYWYRQTLGQGPEFLTYFQNEAQLEKSRLLSDRFSAERPKGSFSTLEIQRTEQGDSAMYLCASSLGYNEQFFGPGTRLTVL.

This clone has just a few counts. This chain connects TRBV27 to TRBJ2-7; D is undetermined. Germline V gives CDR1 MNHEY, CDR2 SMNVEV (reference sequence). V was cut by 2 bases and J by 9 bases, with 26 bases left in between. The CDR3 is 17 residues long. The CDR3 DNA is TGTGCCAGCAGTTTAGACGGTAACCGGGCTCAATTAGGCGGGCAGTACTTC. Translating gives CASSLDGNRAQLGGQYF.

The chain recombines TRBV4-3 with TRBJ2-3; TRBD1 or TRBD2 may be the D gene (5 bases each). Between the trimmed V and J ends, which lost 3 bases and 0 bases, there was a span of 13 bases. The CDR3 consists of 16 residues. Germline V gene sequence: CDR1 LGHNA, CDR2 YSLEER. The CDR3 loop reads CASSHGLGASTDTQYF. Written as DNA, the CDR3 is TGCGCCAGCAGCCATGGCCTCGGGGCCAGCACAGATACGCAGTATTTT.

The table lists this clone with a few counts. This chain links TRBV6-1 with TRBJ2-1; 11 nucleotides align to TRBD2. With 4 bases clipped from V and 6 bases from J, the junction kept 8 bases outside the gene matches. CDR3 length: 16 amino acids. CDR1 and CDR2 from the germline V gene are MNHNS and SASEGT. The CDR3 coding sequence is TGTGCCAGCAGTGCTGTTTTAGCGGGGGGGATCAATGAGCAGTTCTTC. Residues: CASSAVLAGGINEQFF.

V is TRBV5-1 and J is TRBJ2-3, with TRBD2 matching 7 bases. Germline CDR1 is SGHRS and CDR2 is YFSETQ. The CDR3 has 16 residues. The junction had 7 bases not matched to a gene; V was cut back by 0 bases and J by 3 bases. The chain's CDR3 is CASSLDLAASTDTQYF. The CDR3 nucleotides read TGCGCCAGCAGCTTGGACCTAGCGGCATCTACAGATACGCAGTATTTT. The variable domain in full, completed from reference TRBV5-1 and TRBJ2-3, reads KAGVTQTPRYLIKTRGQQVTLSCSPISGHRSVSWYQQTPGQGLQFLFEYFSETQRNKGNFPGRFSGRQFSNSRSEMNVSTLELGDSALYLCASSLDLAASTDTQYFGPGTRLTVL.

The J gene is TRBJ2-3, the V gene TRBV18; no clear D gene. V lost 3 bases and J lost 6, with 10 bases in between. The CDR3 totals 13 residues. Germline assignment: CDR1 KGHSH and CDR2 LQKENI. In DNA form, the CDR3 reads TGTGCCAGCTCACCGCCAAATGAGGATACGCAGTATTTT. Translation: CASSPPNEDTQYF. Combining the CDR3 with reference TRBV18 and TRBJ2-3 gives the whole variable domain NAGVMQNPRHLVRRRGQEARLRCSPMKGHSHVYWYRQLPEEGLKFMVYLQKENIIDESGMPKERFSAEFPKEGPSILRIQQVVRGDSAAYFCASSPPNEDTQYFGPGTRLTVL.

This clone showed up just a few times. The chain links TRBV5-1 to TRBJ1-4; possible D gene TRBD1, 6 bases. Per germline, CDR1 SGHRS and CDR2 YFSETQ. CDR3 size: 14 residues. V was pared by 4 bases and J by 8 bases, with 15 bases between. The CDR3 DNA reads TGCGCCAGCAGCCCCGGGACACGCGGGGAAAAACTGTTTTTT. Translating gives CASSPGTRGEKLFF.

This clone was recorded a few times. The chain uses TRBV13 and TRBJ2-7; D is unclear. Trimming removed 3 bases at V and 3 bases at J, with 18 bases between. This CDR3 has 16 amino acids. Germline values: CDR1 PRHDT, CDR2 FYEKMQ (reference sequence). The CDR3 reads CASSLGFEDQIYEQYF. DNA of the CDR3: TGTGCCAGCAGCTTGGGGTTTGAGGACCAGATCTACGAGCAGTACTTC.

This sequence joins TRBV5-4 and TRBJ2-3; 8 bases align to TRBD2. CDR1 and CDR2 (germline): SGHNT, YYREEE (reference sequence). The CDR3 spans 15 residues. The ends lost 0 bases at V and 3 bases at J; junction bases unmatched: 3. The CDR3 DNA is TGTGCCAGCAGCTTGGGCGGGAGGACTACAGATACGCAGTATTTT. It encodes CASSLGGRTTDTQYF.